Detailed here is one T cell receptor beta chain. Original handling: Researchers report that nucleated cell counts were estimated from reference gene primer amplification. TCRdb's table, derived via immunoSEQ multiplex PCR, lists solely in-frame clones and lacks some. V and J calls plus clone size are reproduced from that table; the DNA served to infer D and trimming. Of 350,000 to 400,000 clones listed, approximately 93% are singletons. The CDR3 covers 18 residues. The ends lost 3 bases at V and 1 base at J; junction bases unmatched: 10. CDR1 and CDR2 (germline): SGHNT, YYREEE (reference sequence). Participant reports of clinical history set cohort assignment. Individuals in the exposed group had encountered a COVID-19 case within 2 weeks preceding study entry. This sample is drawn from a study of blood T cell repertoires in COVID-19.

This sequence joins TRBV5-4 and TRBJ1-1; 12 nucleotides match TRBD1. The sample was PBMCs or T cells enriched from blood (not recorded which). The source is a woman aged 40 to 50 who had been exposed to COVID-19. CDR3 DNA: TGTGCCAGCAGCTCCCCGGGACAGGGGGCTATTAGGAACACTGAAGCTTTCTTT. Residues: CASSSPGQGAIRNTEAFF.